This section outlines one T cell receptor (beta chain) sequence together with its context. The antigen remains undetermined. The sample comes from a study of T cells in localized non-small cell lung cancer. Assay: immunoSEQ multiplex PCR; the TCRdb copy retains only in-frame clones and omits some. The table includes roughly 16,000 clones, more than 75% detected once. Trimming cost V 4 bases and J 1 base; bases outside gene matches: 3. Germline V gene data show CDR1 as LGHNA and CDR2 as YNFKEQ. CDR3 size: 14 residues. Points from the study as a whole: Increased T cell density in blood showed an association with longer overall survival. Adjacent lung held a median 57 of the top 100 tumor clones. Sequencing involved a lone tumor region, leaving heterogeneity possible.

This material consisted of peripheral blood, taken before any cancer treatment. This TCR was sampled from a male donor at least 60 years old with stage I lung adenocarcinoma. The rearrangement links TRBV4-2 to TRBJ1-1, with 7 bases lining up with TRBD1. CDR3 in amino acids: CASSLGTANTEAFF. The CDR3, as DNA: TGTGCCAGCAGCCTTGGGACAGCGAACACTGAAGCTTTCTTT.